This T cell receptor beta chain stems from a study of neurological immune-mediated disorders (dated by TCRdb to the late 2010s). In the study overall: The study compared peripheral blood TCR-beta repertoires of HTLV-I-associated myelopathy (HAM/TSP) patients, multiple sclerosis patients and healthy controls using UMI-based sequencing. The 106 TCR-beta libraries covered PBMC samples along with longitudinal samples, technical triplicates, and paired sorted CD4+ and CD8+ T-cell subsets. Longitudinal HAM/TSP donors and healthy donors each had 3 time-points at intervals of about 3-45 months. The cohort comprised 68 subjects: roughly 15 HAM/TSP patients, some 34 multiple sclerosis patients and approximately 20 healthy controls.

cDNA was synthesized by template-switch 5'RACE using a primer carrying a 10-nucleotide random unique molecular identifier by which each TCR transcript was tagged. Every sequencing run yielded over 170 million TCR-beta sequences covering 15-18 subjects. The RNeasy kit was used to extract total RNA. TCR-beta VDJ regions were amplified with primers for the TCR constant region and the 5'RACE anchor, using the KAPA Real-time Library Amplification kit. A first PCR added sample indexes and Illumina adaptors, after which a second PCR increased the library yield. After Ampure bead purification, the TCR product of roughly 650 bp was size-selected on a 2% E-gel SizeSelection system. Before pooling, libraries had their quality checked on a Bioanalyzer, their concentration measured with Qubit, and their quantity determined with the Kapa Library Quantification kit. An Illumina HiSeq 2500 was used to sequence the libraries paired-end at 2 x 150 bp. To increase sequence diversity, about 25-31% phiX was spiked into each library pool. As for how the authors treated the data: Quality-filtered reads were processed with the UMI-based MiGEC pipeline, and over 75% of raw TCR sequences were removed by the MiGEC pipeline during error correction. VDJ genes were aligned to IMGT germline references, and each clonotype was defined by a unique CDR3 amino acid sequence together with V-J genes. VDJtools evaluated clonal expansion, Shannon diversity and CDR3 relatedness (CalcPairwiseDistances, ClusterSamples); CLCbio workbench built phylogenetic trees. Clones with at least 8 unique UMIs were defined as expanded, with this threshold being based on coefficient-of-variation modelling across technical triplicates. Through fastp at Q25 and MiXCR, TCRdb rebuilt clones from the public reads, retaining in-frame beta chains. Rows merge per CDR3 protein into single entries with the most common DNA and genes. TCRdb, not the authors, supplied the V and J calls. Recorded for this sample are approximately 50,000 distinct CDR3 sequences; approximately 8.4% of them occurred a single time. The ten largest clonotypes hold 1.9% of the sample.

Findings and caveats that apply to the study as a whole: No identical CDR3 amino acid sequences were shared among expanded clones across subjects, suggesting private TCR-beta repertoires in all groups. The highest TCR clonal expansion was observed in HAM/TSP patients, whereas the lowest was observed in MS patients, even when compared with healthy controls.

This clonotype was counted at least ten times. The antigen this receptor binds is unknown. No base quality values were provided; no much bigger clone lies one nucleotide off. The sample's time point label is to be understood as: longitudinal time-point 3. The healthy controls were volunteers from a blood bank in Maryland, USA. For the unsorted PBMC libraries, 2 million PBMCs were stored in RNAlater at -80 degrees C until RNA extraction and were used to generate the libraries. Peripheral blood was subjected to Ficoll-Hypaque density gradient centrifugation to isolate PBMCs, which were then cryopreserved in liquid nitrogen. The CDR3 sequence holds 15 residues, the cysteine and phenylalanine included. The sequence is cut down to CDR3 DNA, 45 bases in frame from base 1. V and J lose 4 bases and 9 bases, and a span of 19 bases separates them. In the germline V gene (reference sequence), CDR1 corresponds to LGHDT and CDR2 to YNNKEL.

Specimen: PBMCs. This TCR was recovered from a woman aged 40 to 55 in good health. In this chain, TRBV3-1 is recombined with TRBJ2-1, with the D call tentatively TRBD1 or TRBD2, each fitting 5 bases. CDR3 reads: CASSRDGTPAVEQFF. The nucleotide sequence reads TGTGCCAGCAGCCGAGACGGGACCCCTGCGGTTGAGCAGTTCTTC.